These T cell receptor beta chains were read from a single sample in a study of blood T cell repertoires in COVID-19. Libraries were prepared by immunoSEQ multiplex PCR; TCRdb keeps only in-frame clonotypes and omits some of them. Among fewer than 350,000 clones listed, roughly 88% were seen once. Sequencing was done on a sample of peripheral blood. The origin of the receptors is a man aged 18 to 35 with active or convalescent COVID-19. CDR3s include the opening cysteine and the closing phenylalanine or tryptophan. A D gene is named only where the DNA matches it firmly. The size entry is marked missing in some rows and otherwise reads once, few, many or a size class.

J	D	size	V	CDR3	DNA
TRBJ2-1	.	.	TRBV29-1	CSGGTARFDNEQFF	TGCAGCGGGGGTACAGCCCGTTTCGACAATGAGCAGTTCTTC
TRBJ1-1	TRBD1	.	TRBV30	CAWSVLDRGSEDTEAFF	TGTGCCTGGAGTGTACTTGACAGGGGGTCAGAGGACACTGAAGCTTTCTTT
TRBJ2-7	TRBD2	once	TRBV3-1/TRBV3-2	CASSPRLAGEQYF	TGTGCCAGCAGCCCGAGACTAGCGGGGGAGCAGTACTTC
TRBJ1-1	TRBD1	.	TRBV11-2	CASSAGGGWTEAFF	TGTGCCAGCAGTGCAGGGGGCGGTTGGACTGAAGCTTTCTTT
TRBJ1-2	.	.	TRBV18	CASSPGQLPHWRGGYTF	TGTGCCAGCTCACCGGGACAACTACCTCATTGGAGAGGTGGCTACACCTTC
TRBJ1-5	.	few	TRBV18	CASSDRNRVDQPQHF	TGTGCCAGCTCAGACAGAAACAGGGTAGATCAGCCCCAGCATTTT
TRBJ2-7	TRBD1	.	TRBV18	CASSPVQGSYEQYF	TGTGCCAGCTCACCAGTACAGGGGTCCTACGAGCAGTACTTC
TRBJ2-7	TRBD1	.	TRBV5-6	CASSLGQGYYEQYF	TGTGCCAGCAGCTTAGGACAGGGGTACTACGAGCAGTACTTC
TRBJ2-5	TRBD1	.	TRBV2	CASRPGTGTQETQYF	TGTGCCAGCAGGCCCGGGACAGGGACCCAAGAGACCCAGTACTTC
TRBJ1-6	.	.	TRBV4-1	CASSQEVLGSGHLLNSPLHF	TGCGCCAGCAGCCAAGAAGTTCTGGGTTCGGGACACCTATTGAATTCACCCCTCCACTTT
TRBJ2-5	.	.	TRBV11-2	CASSLVTRQRETQYF	TGTGCCAGCAGCTTAGTTACGAGACAGCGAGAGACCCAGTACTTC
TRBJ2-1	.	.	TRBV3-1/TRBV3-2	CASSQGPYNEQFF	TGTGCCAGCAGCCAGGGGCCGTACAATGAGCAGTTCTTC
TRBJ2-5	.	.	TRBV5-4	CASSSEGSNRETQYF	TGTGCCAGCAGCTCGGAGGGATCGAACCGGGAGACCCAGTACTTC
TRBJ2-5	TRBD1	.	TRBV29-1	CSVPGEQGEETQYF	TGCAGCGTCCCCGGGGAACAGGGGGAAGAGACCCAGTACTTC
TRBJ1-2	TRBD1	.	TRBV19	CASSTGTGMYYYGYTF	TGTGCCAGTAGTACGGGGACAGGGATGTACTACTATGGCTACACCTTC
TRBJ2-5	.	.	TRBV4-1	CASSHPRRDSQETQYF	TGCGCCAGCAGCCACCCACGCCGAGACAGTCAAGAGACCCAGTACTTC
TRBJ1-1	.	.	TRBV13	CASSLDRRNTEAFF	TGTGCCAGCAGCTTAGACAGACGAAACACTGAAGCTTTCTTT
TRBJ2-2	.	.	TRBV19	CASSHRGGTGELFF	TGTGCCAGTAGTCACAGGGGGGGGACCGGGGAGCTGTTTTTT
TRBJ2-1	.	.	TRBV6-2/TRBV6-3	CASSLGLVGEQFF	TGTGCCAGCAGTCTCGGACTCGTGGGTGAGCAGTTCTTC
TRBJ2-3	TRBD2	.	TRBV14	CASSPHSGGASDTQYF	TGTGCCAGCAGCCCACATAGCGGGGGGGCCTCAGATACGCAGTATTTT
TRBJ1-1	.	.	TRBV29-1	CSVVPHYRESWDTEAFF	TGCAGCGTTGTCCCACACTATCGTGAGAGCTGGGACACTGAAGCTTTCTTT
TRBJ2-2	.	.	TRBV14	CASSQGQTGELFF	TGTGCCAGCAGCCAAGGTCAGACCGGGGAGCTGTTTTTT
TRBJ1-3	.	.	TRBV6-5	CASSYSRHDRSNTIYF	TGTGCCAGCAGTTACTCGAGACATGACAGGTCAAACACCATATATTTT
TRBJ2-1	.	once	TRBV6-6	CASSLLGTMTHEQFF	TGTGCCAGCAGCCTTCTCGGGACAATGACCCATGAGCAGTTCTTC
TRBJ1-2	.	.	TRBV29-1	CSVGAEQGAYGYTF	TGCAGCGTAGGAGCCGAACAGGGTGCCTATGGCTACACCTTC
TRBJ1-6	TRBD1	.	TRBV19	CASTKTGASYNSPLHF	TGTGCCAGTACCAAAACAGGGGCCTCCTATAATTCACCCCTCCACTTT
TRBJ1-5	.	.	TRBV6-5	CASSYSFLAGQPQHF	TGTGCCAGCAGTTACTCGTTTTTAGCCGGGCAGCCCCAGCATTTT
TRBJ1-1	TRBD1	.	TRBV5-1	CASTWDRGSEAFF	TGCGCCAGCACCTGGGACAGGGGCTCTGAAGCTTTCTTT
TRBJ2-3	.	.	TRBV7-6	CASSLVGGELGDTQYF	TGTGCCAGCAGCTTAGTGGGCGGGGAGCTTGGAGATACGCAGTATTTT
TRBJ1-4	.	few	TRBV7-2	CASSLPLRGAPNEKLFF	TGTGCCAGCAGCCTACCGTTACGGGGGGCGCCTAATGAAAAACTGTTTTTT